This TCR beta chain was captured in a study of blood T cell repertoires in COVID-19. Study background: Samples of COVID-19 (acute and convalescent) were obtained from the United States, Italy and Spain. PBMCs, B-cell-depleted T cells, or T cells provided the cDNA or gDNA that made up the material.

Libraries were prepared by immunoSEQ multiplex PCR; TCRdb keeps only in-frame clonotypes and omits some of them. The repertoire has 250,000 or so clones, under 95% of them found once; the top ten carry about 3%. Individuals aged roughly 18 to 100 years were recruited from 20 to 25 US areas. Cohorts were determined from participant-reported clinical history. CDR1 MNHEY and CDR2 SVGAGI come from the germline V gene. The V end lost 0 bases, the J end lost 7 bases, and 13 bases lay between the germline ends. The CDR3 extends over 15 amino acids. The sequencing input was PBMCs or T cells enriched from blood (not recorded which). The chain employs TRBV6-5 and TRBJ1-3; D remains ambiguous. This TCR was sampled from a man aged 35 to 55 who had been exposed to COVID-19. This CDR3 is CASSYSPDPFNTIYF. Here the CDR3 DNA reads TGTGCCAGCAGTTACTCTCCAGATCCCTTCAACACCATATATTTT.